The 20 T cell receptor beta chains listed next were all sequenced from one sample in a study of CD8+ T cells in alopecia areata. Treatment described: oral pan-JAK inhibitor, 5-10 mg twice daily. In each case, RNA was isolated and then reverse transcribed into cDNA as the sequencing template. Assay used: immunoSEQ multiplex PCR; TCRdb lists only in-frame clones, some missing. The table lists roughly 190,000 clones, approximately 60% of them singletons. Sequenced here: CD4+ T cells sorted from blood, sampled at week 4, from a patient treated with tofacitinib. The receptor set was obtained from a human donor with alopecia areata.

This clone was seen a few times. The chain uses TRBV30 and TRBJ1-1; D ambiguous. CDR3 length: 12 residues. The germline gives CDR1 GTSNPN, CDR2 SVGIG (reference sequence). Trimming took off 5 bases at V and 5 bases at J, with 12 bases between the two ends. CDR3 DNA: TGTGCCTGGTCCGGAGTGGGGACTGAAGCTTTCTTT. Translating it yields CAWSGVGTEAFF.

This clone has just a few counts. The chain couples TRBV30 to TRBJ2-1; 9 nucleotides match TRBD1. Per the germline V gene, CDR1 is GTSNPN and CDR2 is SVGIG (reference sequence). CDR3 length: 14 amino acids. Trimming removed 8 bases from V and 8 bases from J; junction bases left unmatched: 13. This CDR3 reads CAGYRDRVVYEQFF. The CDR3 bases are TGTGCCGGATACCGGGACAGGGTTGTCTATGAGCAGTTCTTC.

The sample holds a few counts of this clone. The gene calls are TRBV5-4 and TRBJ1-4, with D possibly matching TRBD1 (6 bases). Trimming left V 4 bases short and J 5 bases short, with 15 bases between. CDR3 length: 15 residues. CDR1 and CDR2 from the germline V gene are SGHNT and YYREEE (reference sequence). CDR3 in DNA: TGTGCCAGCAGCCCTTGGGGGGGGGCAAATGAAAAACTGTTTTTT. This gives the protein CASSPWGGANEKLFF.

This clone was counted between two and nine times. The V gene is TRBV5-4, the J gene TRBJ2-6; no clear D gene. Germline-derived CDR1 and CDR2 are SGHNT and YYREEE (reference sequence). This CDR3 comprises 15 residues. Trimming took off 4 bases at V and 0 bases at J, with 8 bases between the two ends. As DNA, the CDR3 is TGTGCCAGCAGCCAGGTGGGCTCTGGGGCCAACGTCCTGACTTTC. Residues: CASSQVGSGANVLTF. Filled out from reference TRBV5-4 and TRBJ2-6, the complete variable domain reads ETGVTQSPTHLIKTRGQQVTLRCSSQSGHNTVSWYQQALGQGPQFIFQYYREEENGRGNFPPRFSGLQFPNYSSELNVNALELDDSALYLCASSQVGSGANVLTFGAGSRLTVL.

This clone was recorded once. The chain joins TRBV15 to TRBJ1-2; a possible D gene is TRBD1 (5 bases). CDR1 is LNHNV and CDR2 is YYDKDF in the germline V gene (reference sequence). The CDR3 is made up of 14 amino acids. V lost 6 bases to trimming and J lost 7 bases, with 18 bases between them. The chain's CDR3 is CATSGWGQRGGYTF. DNA of the CDR3: TGTGCCACCAGTGGTTGGGGCCAACGGGGTGGCTACACCTTC.

This clone occurred a few times. The rearrangement joins TRBV18 to TRBJ2-5, with a possible D match to TRBD2 (6 bases). The V gene lost 2 bases and the J gene lost 2 bases, with 9 bases spanning the gap. The CDR3 extends over 14 amino acids. Per the germline V gene, CDR1 is KGHSH and CDR2 is LQKENI. CDR3 sequence reads: CASSPSGLQETQYF. The CDR3 nucleotides read TGTGCCAGCTCACCATCCGGACTACAAGAGACCCAGTACTTC. Full variable domain (rest looked up from reference TRBV18 and TRBJ2-5): NAGVMQNPRHLVRRRGQEARLRCSPMKGHSHVYWYRQLPEEGLKFMVYLQKENIIDESGMPKERFSAEFPKEGPSILRIQQVVRGDSAAYFCASSPSGLQETQYFGPGTRLLVL.

This chain connects TRBV27 to TRBJ2-2, with 11 bases lining up with TRBD2. Per the germline V gene, CDR1 is MNHEY and CDR2 is SMNVEV (reference sequence). Unmatched junction bases numbered 1, after V lost 4 bases and J lost 3 bases. This CDR3 is built from 15 residues. CDR3 region: CASSSSGRYTGELFF. The CDR3 DNA follows: TGTGCCAGCAGTTCTAGCGGGAGGTACACCGGGGAGCTGTTTTTT.

This rearrangement joins TRBV7-2 to TRBJ1-1; tentative D call: TRBD1 (5 bases). Per the germline V gene, CDR1 is SGHTA and CDR2 is FQGNSA. The CDR3 runs 13 residues. The ends were cut back, 2 bases at V and 7 bases at J, with 11 bases in the middle. The chain's CDR3 is CASSLSGISEAFF. In DNA form, the CDR3 reads TGTGCCAGCAGCTTATCAGGGATAAGTGAAGCTTTCTTT.

The chain combines TRBV5-1 with TRBJ2-3; the D call may be TRBD1 or TRBD2 (5 bases each). The CDR3 runs 14 residues. Trimming removed 0 bases at V and 8 bases at J, with 13 bases between. Germline V gene lookup returns CDR1 SGHRS and CDR2 YFSETQ. Written as DNA, the CDR3 is TGCGCCAGCAGCTTGGGACGGGAAGGGGCTACGCAGTATTTT. Protein product: CASSLGREGATQYF. Full variable domain (missing parts from reference TRBV5-1 and TRBJ2-3): KAGVTQTPRYLIKTRGQQVTLSCSPISGHRSVSWYQQTPGQGLQFLFEYFSETQRNKGNFPGRFSGRQFSNSRSEMNVSTLELGDSALYLCASSLGREGATQYFGPGTRLTVL.

The CDR3 protein is CASSQAQASSYNEQFF. The CDR3 DNA follows: TGTGCCAGCAGCCAAGCACAGGCGAGCTCCTACAATGAGCAGTTCTTC. The chain uses TRBV4-2 and TRBJ2-1, with TRBD1 as a possible D gene (5 bases). Germline CDR1 LGHNA, CDR2 YNFKEQ. This CDR3 contains 16 residues. V dropped 1 base and J dropped 0 bases, with 10 bases sitting between them.

The rearrangement joins TRBV6-5 to TRBJ1-1; TRBD1 matches at 8 bases. After removal of 5 bases from V and 6 bases from J, the junction contained 5 bases not matched to a gene. Germline V lookup: CDR1 MNHEY, CDR2 SVGAGI. This CDR3 is built from 13 residues. CDR3 nucleotide sequence: TGTGCCAGCAGTCCAGGACAGGGCGCTGAAGCTTTCTTT. This codes for CASSPGQGAEAFF.

The gene calls are TRBV6-5 and TRBJ1-2, with 10 bases fitting TRBD1. J was trimmed by 3 bases and V by 6 bases; bases with no gene match: 7. The germline V gene has CDR1 MNHEY and CDR2 SVGAGI. The CDR3 has 15 residues. CDR3 nucleotide sequence: TGTGCCAGCAGACCGGGACAGGGGTCTCACTATGGCTACACCTTC. Protein product: CASRPGQGSHYGYTF.

This clone was detected only a few times. This chain joins TRBV29-1 and TRBJ2-7, with D perhaps matching TRBD1 (6 bases). The V end lost 4 bases, the J end lost 4 bases, and 14 bases lay between the germline ends. The CDR3 has 13 residues. Germline V lookup: CDR1 SQVTM, CDR2 ANQGSEA. The DNA of the CDR3 is TGCAGCGTTGGGCAGGGGCGATGGTACGAGCAGTACTTC. It specifies CSVGQGRWYEQYF.

The chain couples TRBV5-1 to TRBJ2-7; 10 positions agree with TRBD2. The CDR3 sequence is 15 residues long. Germline-derived CDR1 and CDR2 are SGHRS and YFSETQ. V lost 5 bases, J lost 3 bases, and 8 bases stayed unmatched. CDR3 region: CASRSASGSFYEQYF. The DNA of the CDR3 is TGCGCCAGCAGGTCCGCTAGCGGGAGTTTCTACGAGCAGTACTTC.

The CDR3 DNA follows: TGCAGCGCCAGACTAGTACGAACCTACAATGAGCAGTTCTTC. Protein sequence: CSARLVRTYNEQFF. The chain combines TRBV29-1 with TRBJ2-1; a possible D gene is TRBD2 (6 bases). With 7 bases removed from V and 2 bases from J, the gap between germline ends came to 15 bases. The V gene's germline CDR1 is SQVTM and CDR2 ANQGSEA. The CDR3 covers 14 residues.

The chain recombines TRBV9 with TRBJ2-1; maybe TRBD1 (6 bases). The V gene's germline CDR1 is SGDLS and CDR2 YYNGEE. V was shortened by 3 bases and J by 9 bases, with 19 bases between the two germline ends. The CDR3 consists of 15 residues. The CDR3 reads CASSELIQGVGEQFF. DNA for the CDR3: TGTGCCAGCAGCGAGCTAATACAGGGTGTCGGTGAGCAGTTCTTC. Full variable domain (outside the CDR3, taken from reference TRBV9 and TRBJ2-1): DSGVTQTPKHLITATGQRVTLRCSPRSGDLSVYWYQQSLDQGLQFLIQYYNGEERAKGNILERFSAQQFPDLHSELNLSSLELGDSALYFCASSELIQGVGEQFFGPGTRLTVL.

The chain employs TRBV15 and TRBJ2-1; D is undetermined. The V end was cut by 0 bases, the J end by 5 bases, with 8 bases between. In germline, CDR1 is LNHNV, CDR2 YYDKDF (reference sequence). This CDR3 is 14 amino acids long. The CDR3 DNA follows: TGTGCCACCAGCAGAGATCTAACTGACAATGAGCAGTTCTTC. Its protein product is CATSRDLTDNEQFF.

The chain employs TRBV6-5 and TRBJ2-5; D is perhaps TRBD1 (6 bases). The J call may be incorrect, as the DNA end agrees better with TRBJ2-7. Germline V CDR1 and CDR2: MNHEY, SVGAGI. This CDR3 contains 13 residues. CDR3 region: CASSYEGAYEQYF. CDR3 in DNA: TGTGCCAGCAGTTACGAGGGGGCCTACGAGCAGTACTTC.

The chain is built from TRBV30 and TRBJ1-1, with 8 positions matching TRBD1. The V gene's germline CDR1 is GTSNPN and CDR2 SVGIG (reference sequence). Unmatched junction bases numbered 15, after V lost 5 bases and J lost 4 bases. This CDR3 contains 16 residues. DNA for the CDR3: TGTGCCTGGGGTAACGGCTACATCAGGGGGCTCACTGAAGCTTTCTTT. It encodes CAWGNGYIRGLTEAFF.

Regarding this clone: Other DNA sequences of this sample code for an identical CDR3. J is TRBJ2-5 and V is TRBV18; D gene unclear. Germline values: CDR1 KGHSH, CDR2 LQKENI. V lost 0 bases to trimming and J lost 5 bases, with 4 bases between them. This CDR3 spans 12 amino acids. CDR3 amino acids: CASSPPGETQYF. In DNA form, the CDR3 reads TGTGCCAGCTCACCACCGGGCGAGACCCAGTACTTC.